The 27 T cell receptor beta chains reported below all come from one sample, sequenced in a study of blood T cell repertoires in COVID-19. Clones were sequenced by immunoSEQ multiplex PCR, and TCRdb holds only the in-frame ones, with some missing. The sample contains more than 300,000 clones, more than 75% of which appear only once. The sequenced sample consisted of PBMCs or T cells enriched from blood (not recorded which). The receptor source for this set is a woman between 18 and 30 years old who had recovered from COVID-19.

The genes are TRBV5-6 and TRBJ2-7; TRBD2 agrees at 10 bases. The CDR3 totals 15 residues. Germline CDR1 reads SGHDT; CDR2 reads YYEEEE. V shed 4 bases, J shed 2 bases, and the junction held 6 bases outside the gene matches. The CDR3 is CASSPGLAPTYEQYF. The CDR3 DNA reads TGTGCCAGCAGCCCGGGACTAGCGCCAACCTACGAGCAGTACTTC.

The CDR3 loop reads CASSPPGLAEEQFF. In DNA, the CDR3 is TGTGCCAGCTCACCCCCCGGACTAGCGGAGGAGCAGTTCTTC. The V and J genes are TRBV18 and TRBJ2-1; TRBD2 agrees at 10 bases. V lost 3 bases to trimming and J lost 10 bases; unmatched junction nucleotides: 6. Per germline, CDR1 KGHSH and CDR2 LQKENI. This CDR3 has 14 residues. Supplemented by reference TRBV18 and TRBJ2-1, the full variable domain reads NAGVMQNPRHLVRRRGQEARLRCSPMKGHSHVYWYRQLPEEGLKFMVYLQKENIIDESGMPKERFSAEFPKEGPSILRIQQVVRGDSAAYFCASSPPGLAEEQFFGPGTRLTVL.

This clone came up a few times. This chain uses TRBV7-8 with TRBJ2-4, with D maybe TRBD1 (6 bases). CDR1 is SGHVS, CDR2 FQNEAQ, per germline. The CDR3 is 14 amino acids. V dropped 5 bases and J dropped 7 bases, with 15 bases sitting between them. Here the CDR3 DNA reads TGTGCCAGCAGCGTCTACGGGACAACGAACATTCAGTACTTC. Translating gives CASSVYGTTNIQYF.

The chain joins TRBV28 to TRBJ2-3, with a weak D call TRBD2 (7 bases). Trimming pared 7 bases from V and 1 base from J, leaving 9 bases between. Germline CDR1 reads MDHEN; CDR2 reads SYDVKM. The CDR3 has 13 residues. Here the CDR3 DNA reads TGTGCCAGCATAGGGGGGGGCACAGATACGCAGTATTTT. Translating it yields CASIGGGTDTQYF.

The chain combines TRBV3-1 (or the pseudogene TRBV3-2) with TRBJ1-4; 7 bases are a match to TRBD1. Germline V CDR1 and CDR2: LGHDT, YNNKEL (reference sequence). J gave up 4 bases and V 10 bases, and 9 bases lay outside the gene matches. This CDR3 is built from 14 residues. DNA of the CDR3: TGTGCCACCGCTATGAGACAGGGTAATGAAAAACTGTTTTTT. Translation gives CATAMRQGNEKLFF.

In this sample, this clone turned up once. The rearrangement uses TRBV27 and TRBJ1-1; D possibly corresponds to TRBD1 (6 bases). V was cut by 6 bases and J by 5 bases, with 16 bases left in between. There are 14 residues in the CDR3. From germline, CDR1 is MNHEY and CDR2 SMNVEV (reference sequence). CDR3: CASSYTGRRTEAFF. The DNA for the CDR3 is TGTGCCAGCAGCTACACAGGGAGAAGGACTGAAGCTTTCTTT.

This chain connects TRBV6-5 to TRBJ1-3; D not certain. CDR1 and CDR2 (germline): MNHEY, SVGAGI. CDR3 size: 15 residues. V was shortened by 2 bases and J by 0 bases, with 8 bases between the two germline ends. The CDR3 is CASSYSGSSGNTIYF. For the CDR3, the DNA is TGTGCCAGCAGTTACAGCGGGTCCTCTGGAAACACCATATATTTT.

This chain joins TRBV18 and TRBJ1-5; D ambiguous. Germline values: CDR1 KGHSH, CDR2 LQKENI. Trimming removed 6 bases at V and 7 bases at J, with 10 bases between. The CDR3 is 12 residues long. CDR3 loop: CASSLAGQPQHF. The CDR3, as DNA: TGTGCCAGCTCGCTAGCGGGCCAGCCCCAGCATTTT.

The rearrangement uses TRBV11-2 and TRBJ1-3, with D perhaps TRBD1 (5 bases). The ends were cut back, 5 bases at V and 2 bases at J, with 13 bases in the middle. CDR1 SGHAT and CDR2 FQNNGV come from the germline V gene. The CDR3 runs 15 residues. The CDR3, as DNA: TGTGCCAGCAGCCGCCTGCGGGGGACTGGAAACACCATATATTTT. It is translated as CASSRLRGTGNTIYF.

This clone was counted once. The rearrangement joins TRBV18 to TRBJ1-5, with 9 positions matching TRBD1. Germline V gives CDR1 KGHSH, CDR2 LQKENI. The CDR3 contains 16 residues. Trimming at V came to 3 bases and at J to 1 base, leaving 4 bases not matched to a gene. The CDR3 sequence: CASSPRGTGSNQPQHF. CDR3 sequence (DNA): TGTGCCAGCTCACCTCGGGGGACAGGGAGCAATCAGCCCCAGCATTTT.

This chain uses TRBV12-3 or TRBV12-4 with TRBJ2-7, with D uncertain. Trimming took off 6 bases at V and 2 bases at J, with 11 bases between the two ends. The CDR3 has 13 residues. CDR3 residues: CASSPRNTYEQYF. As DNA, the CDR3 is TGTGCCAGCAGCCCCAGGAACACCTACGAGCAGTACTTC.

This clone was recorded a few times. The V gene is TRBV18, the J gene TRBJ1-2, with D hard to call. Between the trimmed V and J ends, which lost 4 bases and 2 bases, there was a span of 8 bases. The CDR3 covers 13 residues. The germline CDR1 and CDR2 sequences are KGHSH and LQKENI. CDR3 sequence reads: CASSQEGNYGYTF. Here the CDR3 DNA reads TGTGCCAGCTCACAAGAGGGAAACTATGGCTACACCTTC.

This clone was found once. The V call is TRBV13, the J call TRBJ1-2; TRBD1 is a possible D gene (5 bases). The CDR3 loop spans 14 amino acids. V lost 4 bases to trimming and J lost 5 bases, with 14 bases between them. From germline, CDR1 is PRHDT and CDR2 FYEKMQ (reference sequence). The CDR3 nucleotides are TGTGCCAGCAGCTCCGACGGGGACTCGTATGGCTACACCTTC. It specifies CASSSDGDSYGYTF.

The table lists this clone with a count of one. The DNA of the CDR3 is TGTGCCAGCAGCGACCCCTCGGGGATGAACACTGAAGCTTTCTTT. It codes for CASSDPSGMNTEAFF. The chain links TRBV25-1 to TRBJ1-1; D uncertain. This CDR3 is built from 15 residues. Trimming took 6 bases from V and 0 from J, leaving 14 bases between them. The germline V gene encodes CDR1 MGHDK and CDR2 SYGVNS.

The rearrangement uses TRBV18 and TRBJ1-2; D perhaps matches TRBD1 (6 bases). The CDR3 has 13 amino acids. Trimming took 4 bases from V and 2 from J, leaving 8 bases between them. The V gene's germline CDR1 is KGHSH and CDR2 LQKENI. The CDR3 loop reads CASSLQGNYGYTF. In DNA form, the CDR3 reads TGTGCCAGCTCACTCCAGGGGAACTATGGCTACACCTTC.

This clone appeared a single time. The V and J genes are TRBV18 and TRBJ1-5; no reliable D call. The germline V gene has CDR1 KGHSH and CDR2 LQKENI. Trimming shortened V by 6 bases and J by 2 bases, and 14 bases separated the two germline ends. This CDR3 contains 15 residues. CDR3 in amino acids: CASSREAGRNQPQHF. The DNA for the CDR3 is TGTGCCAGCTCCCGGGAGGCAGGTCGCAATCAGCCCCAGCATTTT.

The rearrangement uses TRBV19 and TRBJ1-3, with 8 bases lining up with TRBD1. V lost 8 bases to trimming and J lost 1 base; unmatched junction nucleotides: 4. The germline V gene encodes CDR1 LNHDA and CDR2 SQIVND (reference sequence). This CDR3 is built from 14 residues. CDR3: CASLRTGSGNTIYF. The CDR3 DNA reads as TGTGCCAGTCTACGGACAGGGTCTGGAAACACCATATATTTT. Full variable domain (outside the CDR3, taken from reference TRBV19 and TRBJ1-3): DGGITQSPKYLFRKEGQNVTLSCEQNLNHDAMYWYRQDPGQGLRLIYYSQIVNDFQKGDIAEGYSVSREKKESFPLTVTSAQKNPTAFYLCASLRTGSGNTIYFGEGSWLTVV.

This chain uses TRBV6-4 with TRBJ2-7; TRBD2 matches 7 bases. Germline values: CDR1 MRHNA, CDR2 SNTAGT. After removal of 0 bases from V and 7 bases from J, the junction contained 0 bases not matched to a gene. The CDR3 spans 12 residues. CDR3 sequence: CASSDSGGEQYF. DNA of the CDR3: TGTGCCAGCAGTGACTCCGGGGGGGAGCAGTACTTC.

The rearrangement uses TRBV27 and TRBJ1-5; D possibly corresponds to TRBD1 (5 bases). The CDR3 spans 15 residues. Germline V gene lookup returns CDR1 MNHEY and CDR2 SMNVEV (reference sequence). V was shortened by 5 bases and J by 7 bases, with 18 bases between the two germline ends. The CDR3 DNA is TGTGCCAGCAGTCCGGAGTGGGGCGCAGACCAGCCCCAGCATTTT. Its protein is CASSPEWGADQPQHF.

The CDR3 reads CASSHNAGTGGAGTEAFF. The DNA of the CDR3 is TGTGCCAGCAGCCACAATGCCGGGACAGGGGGCGCGGGCACTGAAGCTTTCTTT. This rearrangement joins TRBV7-9 to TRBJ1-1; 12 bases line up with TRBD1. Trimming at V came to 5 bases and at J to 4 bases, leaving 14 bases not matched to a gene. CDR1 and CDR2 (germline): SEHNR, FQNEAQ (reference sequence). This CDR3 comprises 18 residues.

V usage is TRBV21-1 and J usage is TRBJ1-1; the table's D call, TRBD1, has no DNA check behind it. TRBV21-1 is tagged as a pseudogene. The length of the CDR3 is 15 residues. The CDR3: CASSAQGAMNTEAFF. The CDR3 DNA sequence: TGTGCCAGCAGCGCACAGGGGGCTATGAACACTGAAGCTTTCTTT.

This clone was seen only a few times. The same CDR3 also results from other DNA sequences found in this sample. The CDR3 protein is CAISESGQGNQPQHF. In DNA, the CDR3 is TGTGCCATCAGTGAGTCAGGCCAGGGGAATCAGCCCCAGCATTTT. The chain uses TRBV10-3 and TRBJ1-5; a possible D gene is TRBD1 (6 bases). Per germline, CDR1 ENHRY and CDR2 SYGVKD. V was clipped by 0 bases and J by 4 bases, with 10 bases between them. The CDR3 runs 15 residues.

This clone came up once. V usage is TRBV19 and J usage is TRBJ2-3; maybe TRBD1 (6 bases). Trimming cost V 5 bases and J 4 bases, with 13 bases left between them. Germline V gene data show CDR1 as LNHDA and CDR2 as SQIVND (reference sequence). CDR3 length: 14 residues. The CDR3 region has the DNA TGTGCCAGTAGTTCTTCACAGGGACCAGATACGCAGTATTTT. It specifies CASSSSQGPDTQYF.

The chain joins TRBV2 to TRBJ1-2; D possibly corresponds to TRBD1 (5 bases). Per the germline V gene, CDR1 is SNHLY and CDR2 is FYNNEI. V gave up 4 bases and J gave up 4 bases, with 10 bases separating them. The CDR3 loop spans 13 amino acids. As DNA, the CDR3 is TGTGCCAGCAGTGGGGGCACCATCTATGGCTACACCTTC. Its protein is CASSGGTIYGYTF.

In DNA, the CDR3 is TGTGCCACCAGCCAGGGACAGCATCAGCCCCAGCATTTT. This gives the protein CATSQGQHQPQHF. The chain links TRBV15 to TRBJ1-5, with 7 bases aligning to TRBD1. CDR3 length: 13 amino acids. Germline V gene data show CDR1 as LNHNV and CDR2 as YYDKDF (reference sequence). Trimming removed 5 bases from V and 5 bases from J; junction bases left unmatched: 3.

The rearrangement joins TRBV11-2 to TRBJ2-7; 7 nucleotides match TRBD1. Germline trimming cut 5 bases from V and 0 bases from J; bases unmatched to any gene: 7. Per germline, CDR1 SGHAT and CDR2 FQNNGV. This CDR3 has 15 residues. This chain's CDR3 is CASSRQGPSSYEQYF. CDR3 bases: TGTGCCAGCAGCCGACAGGGCCCTAGCTCCTACGAGCAGTACTTC. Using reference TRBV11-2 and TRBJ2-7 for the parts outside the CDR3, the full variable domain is EAGVAQSPRYKIIEKRQSVAFWCNPISGHATLYWYQQILGQGPKLLIQFQNNGVVDDSQLPKDRFSAERLKGVDSTLKIQPAKLEDSAVYLCASSRQGPSSYEQYFGPGTRLTVT.

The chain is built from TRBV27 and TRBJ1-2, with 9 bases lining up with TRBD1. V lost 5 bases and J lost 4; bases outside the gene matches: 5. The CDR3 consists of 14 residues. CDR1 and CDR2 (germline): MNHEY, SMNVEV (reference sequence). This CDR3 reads CASSTDRGGYGYTF. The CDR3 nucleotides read TGTGCCAGCAGTACTGACAGGGGGGGCTATGGCTACACCTTC.